This passage covers 15 T cell receptor beta chains from one sample sequenced in a study of shared clonotypes between healthy human individuals. The method was immunoSEQ multiplex PCR; TCRdb's version includes in-frame clones alone and lacks a portion of them. The sample lists 2.3 million or so clones; 80% to 95% were seen once. Source material: naive CD4+ T cells from PBMCs. Subset here: CD45RA+ positively selected. These receptors all come from a man younger than 30 in good health. Some clones in this sample may be carry-over from other donors' samples.

The chain carries TRBV28 and TRBJ1-1; maybe TRBD1 (6 bases). V was shortened by 6 bases and J by 10 bases, with 18 bases between the two germline ends. The germline CDR1 and CDR2 sequences are MDHEN and SYDVKM. This CDR3 region has 13 residues. CDR3 nucleotides: TGTGCCAGCAGACGAACTCGGGGGGGCGTAGCTTTCTTT. It specifies CASRRTRGGVAFF.

V usage is TRBV28 and J usage is TRBJ1-5; TRBD1 matches 8 bases. V lost 6 bases, J lost 5 bases, and 12 bases stayed unmatched. The CDR3 is made up of 16 amino acids. Germline CDR1 reads MDHEN; CDR2 reads SYDVKM. CDR3 DNA sequence: TGTGCCAGCAGCGATAACTCAGGGGGCGTTCATCAGCCCCAGCATTTT. Translated: CASSDNSGGVHQPQHF.

As concerns this clone: The sample contains more than one DNA sequence encoding this CDR3. This chain joins TRBV5-1 and TRBJ2-1; 10 bases match TRBD2. This CDR3 region has 15 residues. The germline V gene has CDR1 SGHRS and CDR2 YFSETQ. V lost 4 bases, J lost 2 bases, and 3 bases stayed unmatched. The CDR3 spells CASSLLAGPYNEQFF. The CDR3, as DNA: TGCGCCAGCAGCCTACTAGCGGGGCCCTACAATGAGCAGTTCTTC.

This clone occurred once. The chain carries TRBV6-1 and TRBJ2-3; a possible D gene is TRBD1 (5 bases). V was cut by 4 bases and J by 5 bases, with 16 bases left in between. The CDR3 consists of 15 residues. The germline gives CDR1 MNHNS, CDR2 SASEGT. This CDR3 reads CASSGYNPRGDTQYF. CDR3 coding DNA: TGTGCCAGCAGTGGCTATAACCCTAGGGGAGATACGCAGTATTTT.

The J gene is TRBJ2-5, the V gene TRBV7-6, with 12 bases aligning to TRBD2. Germline-derived CDR1 and CDR2 are SGHVS and FNYEAQ. There are 18 residues in the CDR3. Trimming took 5 bases from V and 5 from J; bases not matched to a gene: 15. The DNA of the CDR3 is TGTGCCAGCAGCCCAGGCGGGGCTAGCGGGAGGGCCGGGGAGACCCAGTACTTC. It translates to CASSPGGASGRAGETQYF.

This clone was seen only a few times. The chain couples TRBV2 to TRBJ2-1; 10 bases are shared with TRBD1. This CDR3 contains 15 residues. Germline-derived CDR1 and CDR2 are SNHLY and FYNNEI. Trimming took 6 bases from V and 5 from J; bases not matched to a gene: 7. This CDR3 is CASRGTGVLNNEQFF. DNA for the CDR3: TGTGCCAGCAGGGGGACAGGGGTCCTCAACAATGAGCAGTTCTTC.

Of note for this clone: The sample has other DNA sequences that encode this CDR3 too. This chain uses TRBV7-2 with TRBJ1-5; no clear D gene. The V and J ends lost 3 bases and 3 bases respectively, with 3 bases between them. The CDR3 sequence is 12 residues long. Germline assignment: CDR1 SGHTA and CDR2 FQGNSA. CDR3 sequence: CASSFSNQPQHF. CDR3 DNA sequence: TGTGCCAGCAGCTTTTCCAATCAGCCCCAGCATTTT.

V and J are TRBV5-1 and TRBJ2-5, with 11 bases identical to TRBD1. CDR3 length: 17 amino acids. Germline-derived CDR1 and CDR2 are SGHRS and YFSETQ. J gave up 5 bases and V 3 bases, and 12 bases lay outside the gene matches. The CDR3, as DNA: TGCGCCAGCAGCTGGGCACCAGGACAGGGGGCGGGCGAGACCCAGTACTTC. It codes for CASSWAPGQGAGETQYF.

V gene TRBV13 combines with J gene TRBJ1-5; maybe TRBD1 (5 bases). V lost 0 bases and J 3 bases, leaving 12 bases between the germline ends. Germline assignment: CDR1 PRHDT and CDR2 FYEKMQ (reference sequence). This CDR3 region has 16 residues. The CDR3 DNA sequence: TGTGCCAGCAGCTTAGGAGGGGTAGGGGTCAATCAGCCCCAGCATTTT. This translates into CASSLGGVGVNQPQHF.

This chain joins TRBV10-3 and TRBJ2-2; 11 nucleotides align to TRBD2. J gave up 8 bases and V 3 bases, and 8 bases lay outside the gene matches. Germline V CDR1 and CDR2: ENHRY, SYGVKD. The CDR3 length is 16 residues. CDR3 protein: CAISEVAGGPRGELFF. The CDR3 DNA follows: TGTGCCATCAGTGAAGTAGCGGGAGGGCCCCGAGGGGAGCTGTTTTTT.

This rearrangement joins TRBV7-9 to TRBJ2-6, with D uncertain. Looked up from germline, CDR1 is SEHNR and CDR2 is FQNEAQ (reference sequence). This CDR3 has 14 residues. V gave up 5 bases and J gave up 2 bases, with 7 bases separating them. Here the CDR3 DNA reads TGTGCCAGCAGCACCCGGGCTGGGGCCAACGTCCTGACTTTC. Its translation: CASSTRAGANVLTF.

The rearrangement uses TRBV19 and TRBJ1-2; D is perhaps TRBD1 (6 bases). Germline loops: CDR1 LNHDA, CDR2 SQIVND (reference sequence). The CDR3 covers 16 residues. V lost 7 bases and J lost 9, with 27 bases in between. DNA for the CDR3: TGTGCCAGTACCTCCCCAGGGGCGGGGGTCGGTGCCCGCTACACCTTC. Its protein product is CASTSPGAGVGARYTF.

CDR3 residues: CASSGFGLGREGGDTQYF. CDR3 bases: TGTGCCAGCAGCGGATTCGGATTAGGGCGGGAGGGGGGTGATACGCAGTATTTT. This chain joins TRBV28 and TRBJ2-3; 9 bases fit TRBD2. Trimming cost V 6 bases and J 6 bases; bases outside gene matches: 19. Germline CDR1 is MDHEN and CDR2 is SYDVKM. This CDR3 has 18 amino acids.

This chain connects TRBV6-5 to TRBJ2-1; D call uncertain. The CDR3 contains 13 residues. Germline-derived CDR1 and CDR2 are MNHEY and SVGAGI. V lost 2 bases and J lost 7, with 9 bases in between. The DNA of the CDR3 is TGTGCCAGCAGTTACCCTCCCGGTAATGAGCAGTTCTTC. Protein: CASSYPPGNEQFF.

J is TRBJ1-1 and V is TRBV2; D is uncertain. Germline CDR1 and CDR2: SNHLY and FYNNEI. This CDR3 is 13 amino acids long. V lost 6 bases to trimming and J lost 2 bases, with 10 bases between them. CDR3 protein: CASSGLSNTEAFF. CDR3 nucleotides: TGTGCCAGCAGCGGTCTCTCCAACACTGAAGCTTTCTTT.